A single sample is the source of the 32 T cell receptor beta chains below, sequenced in a study of shared clonotypes between healthy human individuals. Clones were sequenced by immunoSEQ multiplex PCR, and TCRdb holds only the in-frame ones, with some missing. Of over 95,000 clones in the sample, about 70% were seen once. The sequenced sample was memory CD8+ T cells sorted from blood. The subset denotes: CD45RO+ cells pooled with CCR7-negative TemRA cells. The receptors originated from a woman between 25 and 40 years old in good health.

The table lists this clone with a few counts. The chain couples TRBV4-1 to TRBJ2-7; D is unresolved. The V end was cut by 9 bases, the J end by 0 bases, with 12 bases between. Germline CDR1 is MGHRA and CDR2 is YSYEKL. The CDR3 consists of 13 residues. CDR3 bases: TGCGCCAGTGCGGAGAGGAGCTCCTACGAGCAGTACTTC. Its translation: CASAERSSYEQYF.

The chain carries TRBV28 and TRBJ1-2, with D maybe TRBD1 (5 bases). CDR3 length: 15 amino acids. Germline CDR1 MDHEN, CDR2 SYDVKM. The V end was cut by 2 bases, the J end by 8 bases, with 18 bases between. The CDR3 bases are TGTGCCAGCAGTTTAAACGGCAGGGAATTGACCGGCTACACCTTC. It codes for CASSLNGRELTGYTF.

This sequence joins TRBV2 and TRBJ2-7, with TRBD1 matching over 12 bases. The CDR3 covers 16 residues. CDR1 and CDR2 (germline): SNHLY, FYNNEI. Trimming cost V 7 bases and J 6 bases; bases outside gene matches: 13. The CDR3 protein is CASMGQGASLGTEQYF. The CDR3 nucleotides are TGTGCCAGCATGGGACAGGGGGCCTCCCTTGGGACCGAGCAGTACTTC.

The chain employs TRBV5-4 and TRBJ2-1, with D perhaps TRBD2 (6 bases). CDR3 length equals 15 residues. The germline gives CDR1 SGHNT, CDR2 YYREEE (reference sequence). Deletions cut 4 bases from V and 4 bases from J, with 15 bases between. CDR3 loop: CASSPWVSGYNEQFF. The CDR3 DNA follows: TGTGCCAGCAGCCCTTGGGTTAGCGGATACAATGAGCAGTTCTTC. Full variable domain (missing parts from reference TRBV5-4 and TRBJ2-1): ETGVTQSPTHLIKTRGQQVTLRCSSQSGHNTVSWYQQALGQGPQFIFQYYREEENGRGNFPPRFSGLQFPNYSSELNVNALELDDSALYLCASSPWVSGYNEQFFGPGTRLTVL.

The chain is built from TRBV28 and TRBJ1-4, with D perhaps matching TRBD1 (5 bases). This CDR3 region has 16 residues. Germline lookup yields CDR1 MDHEN and CDR2 SYDVKM. Trimming cost V 5 bases and J 0 bases, with 13 bases left between them. This chain's CDR3 is CASSPRGLPTNEKLFF. The CDR3 DNA reads TGTGCCAGCAGTCCCCGGGGACTACCAACTAATGAAAAACTGTTTTTT. The entire variable domain, with the rest obtained from reference TRBV28 and TRBJ1-4, is as follows: DVKVTQSSRYLVKRTGEKVFLECVQDMDHENMFWYRQDPGLGLRLIYFSYDVKMKEKGDIPEGYSVSREKKERFSLILESASTNQTSMYLCASSPRGLPTNEKLFFGSGTQLSVL.

This chain uses TRBV6-5 with TRBJ2-3, with D uncertain. V shed 0 bases and J shed 3 bases, with 7 bases lying between them. The CDR3 sequence is 14 residues long. Germline loops: CDR1 MNHEY, CDR2 SVGAGI. For the CDR3, the DNA is TGTGCCAGCAGTTACTCGATCCGGACAGATACGCAGTATTTT. This gives the protein CASSYSIRTDTQYF.

J is TRBJ1-1 and V is TRBV18; D perhaps matches TRBD1 (5 bases). This CDR3 spans 14 amino acids. Germline CDR1 reads KGHSH; CDR2 reads LQKENI. V was cut by 0 bases and J by 4 bases, with 9 bases left in between. The CDR3 bases are TGTGCCAGCTCACCACCGGGGGAAGGCACTGAAGCTTTCTTT. Translation: CASSPPGEGTEAFF.

The rearrangement joins TRBV11-2 to TRBJ2-7; TRBD1 is a possible D gene (5 bases). Germline assignment: CDR1 SGHAT and CDR2 FQNNGV. V lost 5 bases, J lost 2 bases, and 13 bases lay in between. The CDR3 has 14 amino acids. The CDR3 DNA follows: TGTGCCAGCAGCCAAACCGACAGAACCTACGAGCAGTACTTC. This codes for CASSQTDRTYEQYF. Looking up the rest from reference TRBV11-2 and TRBJ2-7 gives the full variable domain: EAGVAQSPRYKIIEKRQSVAFWCNPISGHATLYWYQQILGQGPKLLIQFQNNGVVDDSQLPKDRFSAERLKGVDSTLKIQPAKLEDSAVYLCASSQTDRTYEQYFGPGTRLTVT.

The rearrangement joins TRBV13 to TRBJ2-5; the D gene is possibly TRBD2 (6 bases). Germline V gene data show CDR1 as PRHDT and CDR2 as FYEKMQ (reference sequence). This CDR3 region has 13 residues. V was cut by 8 bases and J by 2 bases, with 12 bases left in between. The CDR3 protein is CASGTGEQETQYF. CDR3 sequence (DNA): TGTGCCAGCGGAACGGGAGAGCAAGAGACCCAGTACTTC.

As for this clone: Other DNA sequences in the sample encode the same CDR3. The V and J genes are TRBV7-9 and TRBJ2-1, with TRBD1 identical over 7 bases. There are 16 residues in the CDR3. CDR1 is SEHNR and CDR2 is FQNEAQ in the germline V gene (reference sequence). Germline trimming cut 5 bases from V and 3 bases from J; bases unmatched to any gene: 10. CDR3: CASSPRGGSGYNEQFF. The CDR3 DNA reads as TGTGCCAGCAGCCCAAGAGGGGGCTCTGGCTACAATGAGCAGTTCTTC.

V and J are TRBV5-4 and TRBJ2-5, with D perhaps TRBD2 (6 bases). V lost 0 bases to trimming and J lost 1 base, with 10 bases between them. CDR1 and CDR2 from the germline V gene are SGHNT and YYREEE (reference sequence). CDR3 length: 15 residues. The CDR3: CASSLVERAQETQYF. CDR3 bases: TGTGCCAGCAGCTTGGTGGAGCGGGCCCAAGAGACCCAGTACTTC.

This clone showed up just once. This probably arose from a read error, given a far larger clone one base away. At the DNA level, this CDR3 is encoded by other sequences in the same sample as well. The V and J genes are TRBV11-2 and TRBJ1-1; 8 bases are a match to TRBD1. Unmatched junction bases numbered 0, after V lost 1 base and J lost 8 bases. The germline gives CDR1 SGHAT, CDR2 FQNNGV. This CDR3 has 12 residues. CDR3 coding DNA: TGTGCCAGCAGCTTAGGACAGGGGGAAGCTTTCTTT. Encoded protein: CASSLGQGEAFF.

CDR3 sequence: CSVSRVVSEKLFF. The CDR3 nucleotides are TGCAGCGTCTCCAGGGTTGTGAGCGAAAAACTGTTTTTT. The genes are TRBV29-1 and TRBJ1-4; D is possibly TRBD1 (5 bases). CDR3 size: 13 residues. Germline V gene lookup returns CDR1 SQVTM and CDR2 ANQGSEA. The V and J ends lost 6 bases and 8 bases respectively, with 16 bases between them. Looking up the rest from reference TRBV29-1 and TRBJ1-4 gives the full variable domain: SAVISQKPSRDICQRGTSLTIQCQVDSQVTMMFWYRQQPGQSLTLIATANQGSEATYESGFVIDKFPISRPNLTFSTLTVSNMSPEDSSIYLCSVSRVVSEKLFFGSGTQLSVL.

This clone was seen ten or more times. The chain carries TRBV2 and TRBJ1-5, with 8 positions matching TRBD1. Germline V gene sequence: CDR1 SNHLY, CDR2 FYNNEI. Trimming at V came to 4 bases and at J to 5 bases, leaving 7 bases not matched to a gene. This CDR3 is built from 15 residues. The CDR3 nucleotides are TGTGCCAGCAGTGTGGGGACAGGAGGATATCAGCCCCAGCATTTT. Translated: CASSVGTGGYQPQHF.

The chain links TRBV9 to TRBJ2-2, with D possibly being TRBD1 or TRBD2 (5 bases each). The CDR3 consists of 15 residues. V was clipped by 2 bases and J by 0 bases, with 8 bases between them. Looked up from germline, CDR1 is SGDLS and CDR2 is YYNGEE. The DNA for the CDR3 is TGTGCCAGCAGCGTGGGGGACCCGAACACCGGGGAGCTGTTTTTT. Encoded protein: CASSVGDPNTGELFF. The full variable domain, with the rest looked up from reference TRBV9 and TRBJ2-2, is DSGVTQTPKHLITATGQRVTLRCSPRSGDLSVYWYQQSLDQGLQFLIQYYNGEERAKGNILERFSAQQFPDLHSELNLSSLELGDSALYFCASSVGDPNTGELFFGEGSRLTVL.

The J gene is TRBJ2-1, the V gene TRBV2; 9 bases fit TRBD2. The CDR3 length is 15 residues. CDR1 and CDR2 (germline): SNHLY, FYNNEI. Losses at the gene ends were 7 bases for V and 7 bases for J; bases not matched to a gene: 11. In DNA, the CDR3 is TGTGCCAGCACCGCCGAACTAGCGGGTAGAAATGAGCAGTTCTTC. Residues: CASTAELAGRNEQFF.

Only a few counts were recorded for this clone. The chain recombines TRBV6-1 with TRBJ2-7; 8 bases map to TRBD2. CDR3 length: 14 residues. Germline CDR1 and CDR2: MNHNS and SASEGT. J lost 3 bases, V lost 11 bases, and 12 bases had no gene match. This chain's CDR3 is CAVQISGKGYEQYF. The CDR3 region has the DNA TGTGCCGTTCAAATTAGCGGGAAGGGCTACGAGCAGTACTTC.

The chain joins TRBV15 to TRBJ2-1, with 10 bases identical to TRBD2. CDR1 and CDR2 from the germline V gene are LNHNV and YYDKDF (reference sequence). CDR3 length: 14 residues. V lost 2 bases to trimming and J lost 10 bases; unmatched junction nucleotides: 5. This CDR3 reads CATSRILAGDEQFF. CDR3 DNA: TGTGCCACCAGCAGAATTCTAGCGGGAGACGAGCAGTTCTTC.

This clone was counted ten times or more. The chain has TRBV6-4 and TRBJ2-5; D unclear. V gave up 0 bases and J gave up 0 bases, with 2 bases separating them. The CDR3 has 13 residues. The V gene's germline CDR1 is MRHNA and CDR2 SNTAGT. CDR3 in DNA: TGTGCCAGCAGTGACTCCGACCAAGAGACCCAGTACTTC. Translation: CASSDSDQETQYF.

J is TRBJ1-5 and V is TRBV4-2; D remains ambiguous. The CDR3 runs to 15 residues. V was shortened by 0 bases and J by 5 bases, with 11 bases between the two germline ends. Germline CDR1 and CDR2: LGHNA and YNFKEQ. CDR3 DNA sequence: TGTGCCAGCAGCCAAGATAGAGAAAGCTATCAGCCCCAGCATTTT. This translates into CASSQDRESYQPQHF.

This clone was found many times. This chain uses TRBV4-1 with TRBJ2-7; TRBD2 agrees at 14 bases. Germline V gene sequence: CDR1 MGHRA, CDR2 YSYEKL. This CDR3 is built from 15 residues. With V trimmed by 4 bases and J by 5 bases, 4 bases remained unmatched. Written as DNA, the CDR3 is TGCGCCAGCAGCCGGGGACTAGCGGGAGTTCACGAGCAGTACTTC. Amino acids: CASSRGLAGVHEQYF.

V usage is TRBV7-6 and J usage is TRBJ2-7; 10 bases align to TRBD2. The V segment lost 4 bases and the J segment 5 bases; nucleotides outside the gene matches: 8. Per germline, CDR1 SGHVS and CDR2 FNYEAQ. This CDR3 spans 15 amino acids. The CDR3 nucleotides read TGTGCCAGCAGCTCCCCAGCGGGAGGGCCCCACGAGCAGTACTTC. Residues: CASSSPAGGPHEQYF.

V usage is TRBV4-1 and J usage is TRBJ2-7, with 11 bases aligning to TRBD2. V lost 3 bases and J lost 5; bases outside the gene matches: 3. Germline CDR1 reads MGHRA; CDR2 reads YSYEKL. This CDR3 has 14 residues. This CDR3 is CASSHTSGSNEQYF. The CDR3 DNA reads TGCGCCAGCAGCCATACTAGCGGGAGTAACGAGCAGTACTTC.

The chain joins TRBV5-1 to TRBJ1-2, with D unclear. This CDR3 contains 15 residues. Germline V gives CDR1 SGHRS, CDR2 YFSETQ. Trimming pared 5 bases from V and 4 bases from J, leaving 18 bases between. The CDR3, as DNA: TGCGCCAGCAGTCAGTTAAGACATCGGAGCTATGGCTACACCTTC. It is translated as CASSQLRHRSYGYTF.

This clone was seen a few times. The chain combines TRBV28 with TRBJ2-7, with 9 bases aligning to TRBD2. The ends lost 5 bases at V and 4 bases at J; junction bases unmatched: 9. This CDR3 region has 15 residues. Germline V gene sequence: CDR1 MDHEN, CDR2 SYDVKM. CDR3 sequence (DNA): TGTGCCAGCAGTGAGAAACTAGCGGGCCTATACGAGCAGTACTTC. Protein sequence: CASSEKLAGLYEQYF.

V gene TRBV4-2 combines with J gene TRBJ2-1, with 7 bases aligning to TRBD1. Looked up from germline, CDR1 is LGHNA and CDR2 is YNFKEQ. V dropped 0 bases and J dropped 8; count of bases not matched to a gene: 10. The CDR3 has 16 amino acids. This CDR3 is CASSQEGGYRADEQFF. CDR3 DNA sequence: TGTGCCAGCAGCCAAGAAGGGGGCTACAGGGCCGATGAGCAGTTCTTC.

V gene TRBV10-3 combines with J gene TRBJ1-2; 8 nucleotides line up with TRBD1. Germline-derived CDR1 and CDR2 are ENHRY and SYGVKD. V lost 4 bases, J lost 4 bases, and 14 bases stayed unmatched. This CDR3 contains 17 residues. The chain's CDR3 is CAISVPGTGPRSYGYTF. CDR3 DNA sequence: TGTGCCATCAGTGTACCCGGGACAGGACCGAGGAGCTATGGCTACACCTTC.

The chain links TRBV9 to TRBJ2-3; TRBD2 agrees at 13 bases. This CDR3 has 19 residues. Germline lookup yields CDR1 SGDLS and CDR2 YYNGEE. V lost 3 bases to trimming and J lost 0 bases; unmatched junction nucleotides: 10. CDR3 nucleotide sequence: TGTGCCAGCAGCGGCCGGACTAGCGGGAGTTTACCTAGCACAGATACGCAGTATTTT. It yields the protein CASSGRTSGSLPSTDTQYF.

The chain is built from TRBV20-1 and TRBJ2-7; D unclear. V was trimmed by 6 bases and J by 5 bases, leaving 11 bases between them. Germline V gene sequence: CDR1 DFQATT, CDR2 SNEGSKA (reference sequence). The CDR3 sequence is 11 residues long. As DNA, the CDR3 is TGCAGTGCCAAAGTTAATGACGAGCAGTACTTC. Translating it yields CSAKVNDEQYF.

The J gene is TRBJ2-6, the V gene TRBV28; D call uncertain. Germline V gene lookup returns CDR1 MDHEN and CDR2 SYDVKM. Trimming took off 2 bases at V and 1 base at J, with 12 bases between the two ends. The length of the CDR3 is 17 residues. The CDR3 sequence is CASSLTIADSGANVLTF. CDR3 in DNA: TGTGCCAGCAGTTTAACTATCGCTGATTCTGGGGCCAACGTCCTGACTTTC. The variable domain in full, with the rest retrieved from reference TRBV28 and TRBJ2-6, is DVKVTQSSRYLVKRTGEKVFLECVQDMDHENMFWYRQDPGLGLRLIYFSYDVKMKEKGDIPEGYSVSREKKERFSLILESASTNQTSMYLCASSLTIADSGANVLTFGAGSRLTVL.

The chain couples TRBV5-4 to TRBJ2-1, with D perhaps TRBD1 or TRBD2 (5 bases each). This CDR3 has 13 residues. Per germline, CDR1 SGHNT and CDR2 YYREEE (reference sequence). V lost 4 bases to trimming and J lost 9 bases, with 14 bases between them. The CDR3 region is CASSLRGDREQFF. The CDR3 DNA follows: TGTGCCAGCAGCCTCCGAGGGGATCGTGAGCAGTTCTTC.

This clone came up many times. The chain uses TRBV5-2 and TRBJ1-1; TRBD1, the D gene given by the table, was not confirmed from the DNA. TRBV5-2 is deemed a pseudogene. The CDR3 has 14 residues. The DNA for the CDR3 is TGTGCCAGCAGCGCCTCGACAGAGAACACTGAAGCTTTCTTT. This translates into CASSASTENTEAFF.